The 27 T cell receptor beta chains listed next were all sequenced from one sample in a study of blood T cell repertoires in COVID-19. Measured with immunoSEQ multiplex PCR; TCRdb has only the in-frame clones, and not every one. Altogether some 140,000 clones are present, roughly 90% being singletons, with the ten largest covering approximately 2%. Source material: peripheral blood. The receptors come from a man between 65 and 79 years old with active COVID-19.

The J gene is TRBJ2-7, the V gene TRBV27, with 7 bases matching TRBD1. Germline loops: CDR1 MNHEY, CDR2 SMNVEV (reference sequence). The CDR3 extends over 12 amino acids. The junction had 0 bases not matched to a gene; V was cut back by 6 bases and J by 1 base. CDR3 residues: CASRGQSYEQYF. DNA for the CDR3: TGTGCCAGCAGGGGACAGTCCTACGAGCAGTACTTC.

This clone was counted a single time. V usage is TRBV19 and J usage is TRBJ2-1; maybe TRBD2 (6 bases). Looked up from germline, CDR1 is LNHDA and CDR2 is SQIVND (reference sequence). The CDR3 has 14 amino acids. The ends were cut back, 3 bases at V and 9 bases at J, with 15 bases in the middle. In nucleotides, the CDR3 is TGTGCCAGTAGTATCGGCCTAGCGAGAACTGAGCAGTTCTTC. Amino acids: CASSIGLARTEQFF.

The chain couples TRBV5-4 to TRBJ2-7; 8 positions agree with TRBD2. The CDR3 consists of 15 residues. The junction had 9 bases not matched to a gene; V was cut back by 2 bases and J by 5 bases. Germline assignment: CDR1 SGHNT and CDR2 YYREEE (reference sequence). The CDR3 protein is CASSLSSGRSDEQYF. The CDR3 bases are TGTGCCAGCAGCTTATCCAGCGGGAGATCGGACGAGCAGTACTTC.

V gene TRBV19 combines with J gene TRBJ1-2, with 7 bases that match TRBD1. Trimming removed 4 bases from V and 8 bases from J; junction bases left unmatched: 7. CDR1 and CDR2 (germline): LNHDA, SQIVND (reference sequence). The CDR3 sequence is 13 residues long. DNA for the CDR3: TGTGCCAGTAGTACAGACAGGGAAGACGGCTACACCTTC. Encoded protein: CASSTDREDGYTF.

The chain carries TRBV6-1 and TRBJ1-1; D possibly corresponds to TRBD1 (5 bases). Germline loops: CDR1 MNHNS, CDR2 SASEGT. The CDR3 is 14 amino acids. Trimming took off 1 base at V and 1 base at J, with 7 bases between the two ends. The CDR3 region is CASSEGGRNTEAFF. The CDR3 DNA reads as TGTGCCAGCAGTGAAGGGGGCAGGAACACTGAAGCTTTCTTT.

This clone appeared a single time. V and J are TRBV20-1 and TRBJ2-4; TRBD1 matches 7 bases. Germline V gene data show CDR1 as DFQATT and CDR2 as SNEGSKA (reference sequence). Unmatched junction bases numbered 11, after V lost 3 bases and J lost 3 bases. The CDR3 has 16 residues. This chain's CDR3 is CSASIRGKKGKNIQYF. Here the CDR3 DNA reads TGCAGTGCTAGTATCAGGGGGAAGAAGGGCAAAAACATTCAGTACTTC.

The V gene is TRBV5-5, the J gene TRBJ1-1; tentative D call: TRBD1 (6 bases). This CDR3 is built from 13 residues. V gave up 6 bases and J gave up 1 base, with 10 bases separating them. Per the germline V gene, CDR1 is SGHKS and CDR2 is YYEKEE (reference sequence). The DNA of the CDR3 is TGTGCCAGCAATTACAGGGAGAACACTGAAGCTTTCTTT. This sequence encodes CASNYRENTEAFF.

This clone was picked up one time. J is TRBJ2-2 and V is TRBV25-1; 9 bases map to TRBD2. CDR1 and CDR2 (germline): MGHDK, SYGVNS. V lost 2 bases and J lost 3; bases outside the gene matches: 1. The CDR3 runs to 15 residues. The chain's CDR3 is CASSETSGYTGELFF. In nucleotides, the CDR3 is TGTGCCAGCAGTGAAACTAGCGGGTACACCGGGGAGCTGTTTTTT.

This clone was seen just once. This rearrangement joins TRBV24-1 to TRBJ2-7, with 8 bases aligning to TRBD1. Germline CDR1 reads KGHDR; CDR2 reads SFDVKD. V lost 5 bases to trimming and J lost 3 bases; unmatched junction nucleotides: 8. The CDR3 has 15 residues. This chain's CDR3 is CATSVGTGGRYEQYF. For the CDR3, the DNA is TGTGCCACCAGTGTCGGGACAGGTGGGCGCTACGAGCAGTACTTC.

The chain carries TRBV19 and TRBJ2-1; 11 nucleotides line up with TRBD2. This CDR3 has 12 residues. From germline, CDR1 is LNHDA and CDR2 SQIVND (reference sequence). The junction had 4 bases not matched to a gene; V was cut back by 5 bases and J by 13 bases. CDR3 loop: CASSLTSGAQFF. The CDR3 DNA reads TGTGCCAGTAGTCTGACTAGCGGGGCCCAGTTCTTC.

This chain uses TRBV6-5 with TRBJ1-6; 7 bases fit TRBD1. Germline CDR1 MNHEY, CDR2 SVGAGI. The CDR3 has 14 residues. With 2 bases clipped from V and 12 bases from J, the junction kept 7 bases outside the gene matches. Here the CDR3 reads CASSYRDSNRPLHF. The CDR3 DNA reads as TGTGCCAGCAGTTACCGGGACAGCAACAGACCCCTCCACTTT.

CDR3 protein: CASSFPNTEAFF. Written as DNA, the CDR3 is TGTGCCAGCAGCTTCCCTAACACTGAAGCTTTCTTT. The V gene is TRBV7-9, the J gene TRBJ1-1; D unclear. The germline V gene encodes CDR1 SEHNR and CDR2 FQNEAQ (reference sequence). The V and J ends lost 3 bases and 2 bases respectively, with 4 bases between them. This CDR3 comprises 12 residues.

The V and J genes are TRBV2 and TRBJ2-4, with unresolved D. Germline values: CDR1 SNHLY, CDR2 FYNNEI. The CDR3 extends over 15 amino acids. V was shortened by 8 bases and J by 0 bases, with 14 bases between the two germline ends. CDR3 nucleotide sequence: TGTGCCAGCGGAAACAGAAATATAGCCAAAAACATTCAGTACTTC. Protein sequence: CASGNRNIAKNIQYF. The full variable domain, with the rest looked up from reference TRBV2 and TRBJ2-4, is EPEVTQTPSHQVTQMGQEVILRCVPISNHLYFYWYRQILGQKVEFLVSFYNNEISEKSEIFDDQFSVERPDGSNFTLKIRSTKLEDSAMYFCASGNRNIAKNIQYFGAGTRLSVL.

This chain connects TRBV24-1 to TRBJ2-3; 10 nucleotides match TRBD2. The CDR3 has 18 residues. V shed 0 bases and J 2 bases; nucleotides not matched to a gene: 7. CDR1 and CDR2 from the germline V gene are KGHDR and SFDVKD. CDR3 in amino acids: CATSDLPLAGEATDTQYF. The CDR3 DNA reads as TGTGCCACCAGTGATTTGCCGCTAGCGGGAGAAGCCACAGATACGCAGTATTTT.

V gene TRBV15 combines with J gene TRBJ2-5, with D unclear. This CDR3 has 15 amino acids. Germline values: CDR1 LNHNV, CDR2 YYDKDF (reference sequence). V gave up 0 bases and J gave up 5 bases, with 13 bases separating them. The CDR3: CATSRDRVFGETQYF. The CDR3 DNA sequence: TGTGCCACCAGCAGAGATCGGGTATTCGGGGAGACCCAGTACTTC.

The rearrangement joins TRBV29-1 to TRBJ2-2, with a possible D match to TRBD2 (5 bases). V lost 5 bases and J lost 5, with 12 bases in between. The germline CDR1 and CDR2 sequences are SQVTM and ANQGSEA. The CDR3 has 13 residues. CDR3 in amino acids: CSVSGLQTGELFF. The CDR3 DNA is TGCAGCGTTTCTGGACTCCAAACCGGGGAGCTGTTTTTT.

The CDR3 DNA reads as TGTGCCAGCAGCGCAGGACAGGGGGCGCAGGATCAGCCCCAGCATTTT. Its translation is CASSAGQGAQDQPQHF. This chain joins TRBV9 and TRBJ1-5; 11 nucleotides match TRBD1. The CDR3 consists of 16 residues. Losses at the gene ends were 3 bases for V and 5 bases for J; bases not matched to a gene: 7. CDR1 and CDR2 from the germline V gene are SGDLS and YYNGEE.

The chain links TRBV29-1 to TRBJ2-7, with D possibly TRBD1 on 6 matching bases. Deletions cut 5 bases from V and 6 bases from J, with 17 bases between. This CDR3 is built from 13 residues. Germline CDR1 SQVTM, CDR2 ANQGSEA. This CDR3 is CSVSRDTSGEQYF. The CDR3 coding sequence is TGCAGCGTTAGCCGGGACACCTCCGGCGAGCAGTACTTC.

This chain connects TRBV4-1 to TRBJ1-2; the match to TRBD1 covers 11 bases. This CDR3 has 17 residues. Losses at the gene ends were 3 bases for V and 5 bases for J; bases not matched to a gene: 11. Germline CDR1 is MGHRA and CDR2 is YSYEKL. The CDR3 DNA reads as TGCGCCAGCAGCCAGACCAGGACAGGGGGCCTGCGATATGGCTACACCTTC. This sequence encodes CASSQTRTGGLRYGYTF.

The V gene is TRBV15, the J gene TRBJ1-1; 9 bases are a match to TRBD1. Germline V CDR1 and CDR2: LNHNV, YYDKDF (reference sequence). V was clipped by 1 base and J by 4 bases; unmatched bases: 4. The CDR3 contains 15 residues. The CDR3 protein is CATSRAGQGATEAFF. The DNA for the CDR3 is TGTGCCACCAGCAGAGCGGGACAGGGAGCCACTGAAGCTTTCTTT. The variable domain in full, with the rest retrieved from reference TRBV15 and TRBJ1-1, is DAMVIQNPRYQVTQFGKPVTLSCSQTLNHNVMYWYQQKSSQAPKLLFHYYDKDFNNEADTPDNFQSRRPNTSFCFLDIRSPGLGDTAMYLCATSRAGQGATEAFFGQGTRLTVV.

The chain carries TRBV4-1 and TRBJ1-4; TRBD1 might be the D (6 bases). Per the germline V gene, CDR1 is MGHRA and CDR2 is YSYEKL. Trimming removed 4 bases at V and 7 bases at J, with 10 bases between. This CDR3 spans 13 amino acids. CDR3 sequence reads: CASSLEGGEKLFF. The CDR3, as DNA: TGCGCCAGCAGCCTAGAGGGGGGTGAAAAACTGTTTTTT.

The chain carries TRBV7-2 and TRBJ2-5; 11 bases agree with TRBD2. Germline-derived CDR1 and CDR2 are SGHTA and FQGNSA. The ends lost 5 bases at V and 5 bases at J; junction bases unmatched: 7. CDR3 length: 15 amino acids. CDR3 DNA sequence: TGTGCCAGCAGCGCTGGACTAGCGGGCGGGGAGACCCAGTACTTC. It codes for CASSAGLAGGETQYF.

This chain links TRBV24-1 with TRBJ2-7; TRBD1 matches 7 bases. The junction had 12 bases not matched to a gene; V was cut back by 2 bases and J by 6 bases. CDR1 is KGHDR, CDR2 SFDVKD, per germline. This CDR3 is built from 16 residues. The CDR3: CATSDSTGIEVGEQYF. The CDR3 coding sequence is TGTGCCACCAGTGATTCGACAGGGATAGAAGTGGGCGAGCAGTACTTC.

The gene calls are TRBV7-3 and TRBJ1-1; D is undetermined. From germline, CDR1 is SGHTA and CDR2 FQGTGA. Trimming cost V 1 base and J 1 base, with 4 bases left between them. This CDR3 is built from 13 residues. In DNA form, the CDR3 reads TGTGCCAGCAGCTTAAACAGGAACACTGAAGCTTTCTTT. Translation: CASSLNRNTEAFF.

Only one count was recorded for this clone. CDR3 bases: TGTGCCACCAGTGATCAACGGACGGCGGGAGAGACCCAGTACTTC. Translation: CATSDQRTAGETQYF. The chain joins TRBV24-1 to TRBJ2-5; tentatively, D is TRBD2 (5 bases). Trimming stripped 3 bases from V and 4 bases from J, with 14 bases between. Germline lookup yields CDR1 KGHDR and CDR2 SFDVKD. The CDR3 runs 15 residues.

The CDR3 spells CAWSVGGIGNEQFF. CDR3 nucleotide sequence: TGTGCCTGGAGTGTCGGCGGGATTGGAAATGAGCAGTTCTTC. The rearrangement joins TRBV30 to TRBJ2-1; maybe TRBD2 (6 bases). This CDR3 region has 14 residues. The germline V gene encodes CDR1 GTSNPN and CDR2 SVGIG (reference sequence). Trimming left V 0 bases short and J 7 bases short, with 13 bases between. Looking up the rest from reference TRBV30 and TRBJ2-1 gives the full variable domain: SQTIHQWPATLVQPVGSPLSLECTVEGTSNPNLYWYRQAAGRGLQLLFYSVGIGQISSEVPQNLSASRPQDRQFILSSKKLLLSDSGFYLCAWSVGGIGNEQFFGPGTRLTVL.

V is TRBV6-1 and J is TRBJ2-2; D not certain. This CDR3 is built from 14 residues. Germline V gene lookup returns CDR1 MNHNS and CDR2 SASEGT. The V and J ends lost 3 bases and 7 bases respectively, with 12 bases between them. For the CDR3, the DNA is TGTGCCAGCAGTGACGTGGCAGCGATCGGGGAGCTGTTTTTT. This sequence encodes CASSDVAAIGELFF.